What follows describes a single T cell receptor (beta chain). The antigen is unknown. TCRdb independently ran MiXCR on the reads; one entry per CDR3 protein. The sample consists of 400,000 to 600,000 distinct CDR3 sequences, about 39% of them appearing once. The record originates from a study of T cell repertoires in cytomegalovirus infection. Germline V gene data show CDR1 as KGHSH and CDR2 as LQKENI. The CDR3 length is 15 residues. V was trimmed by 3 bases and J by 0 bases, leaving 9 bases between them. The J gene is TRBJ1-3, the V gene TRBV18; D gene uncertain. The material was cultured PBMCs, obtained from culture after CMV antigen stimulation. This clonotype was obtained from a human donor in good health (CMV status not recorded). Some clones in this sample may be carry-over from other donors' samples. The CDR3 protein is CASSPPLSSGNTIYF. The CDR3 region has the DNA TGTGCCAGCTCACCCCCGCTTAGCTCTGGAAACACCATATATTTT.